Below are 17 T cell receptor beta chains sequenced from a single sample in a study of T cells after yellow fever vaccination. TCRdb analysed the 5' RACE reads with MiXCR anew, one entry per CDR3 protein. The table includes about 120,000 distinct CDR3 sequences, roughly 8.2% detected once. Material: CD8+ T cells sorted from PBMCs, obtained on the day of the yellow fever booster vaccination. The source of these receptors is a young man who received the YFV17D yellow fever vaccine.

The V gene is TRBV20-1, the J gene TRBJ1-5; 10 bases match TRBD1. This CDR3 comprises 18 residues. The V and J ends lost 0 bases and 0 bases, in that order; junction bases with no gene match: 8. CDR1 DFQATT and CDR2 SNEGSKA come from the germline V gene (reference sequence). The DNA for the CDR3 is TGCAGTGCTAGAGAGACAGGGGGCGTGCGGTATAGCAATCAGCCCCAGCATTTT. It yields the protein CSARETGGVRYSNQPQHF.

The table lists this clonotype with a few counts. CDR3 nucleotides: TGTGCCAGCAGCTTATTAGGGGCGGGGGGGCTGGCAGATACGCAGTATTTT. This gives the protein CASSLLGAGGLADTQYF. V gene TRBV7-2 combines with J gene TRBJ2-3; 9 bases line up with TRBD2. Losses at the gene ends were 2 bases for V and 4 bases for J; bases not matched to a gene: 10. The germline V gene has CDR1 SGHTA and CDR2 FQGNSA. The CDR3 spans 17 residues.

This clonotype occurred many times. This sequence joins TRBV5-4 and TRBJ1-1; D is unclear. CDR3 length: 11 residues. Germline lookup yields CDR1 SGHNT and CDR2 YYREEE (reference sequence). V lost 2 bases to trimming and J lost 7 bases, with 6 bases between them. The CDR3 sequence: CASSFLSEAFF. Written as DNA, the CDR3 is TGTGCCAGCAGCTTTTTAAGTGAAGCTTTCTTT.

The chain links TRBV6-4 to TRBJ1-1; 11 bases fit TRBD1. CDR3 length equals 14 residues. Germline lookup yields CDR1 MRHNA and CDR2 SNTAGT. After removal of 0 bases from V and 11 bases from J, the junction contained 5 bases not matched to a gene. The CDR3 loop reads CASSDSRTGGIAFF. The CDR3 DNA follows: TGTGCCAGCAGTGACTCGCGGACAGGGGGCATCGCTTTCTTT.

The chain is built from TRBV4-1 and TRBJ2-7; 10 positions match TRBD1. Germline values: CDR1 MGHRA, CDR2 YSYEKL. This CDR3 is 15 amino acids long. With V trimmed by 8 bases and J by 6 bases, 13 bases remained unmatched. The CDR3 loop is CASRRGGTGAGEQYF. Here the CDR3 DNA reads TGCGCCAGCCGACGAGGGGGGACAGGGGCCGGCGAGCAGTACTTC.

This clonotype was picked up many times. This chain links TRBV4-3 with TRBJ1-6; TRBD1 agrees at 9 bases. V dropped 5 bases and J dropped 9; count of bases not matched to a gene: 11. The germline CDR1 and CDR2 sequences are LGHNA and YSLEER. The CDR3 sequence is 16 residues long. The CDR3 region has the DNA TGCGCCAGCAGCTCAGCATTCCCGGGACAGGGTTCACCCCTCCACTTT. Protein product: CASSSAFPGQGSPLHF.

This clonotype was seen a handful of times. The chain has TRBV7-8 and TRBJ2-5; no clear D. V was shortened by 3 bases and J by 5 bases, with 7 bases between the two germline ends. The V gene's germline CDR1 is SGHVS and CDR2 FQNEAQ. This CDR3 spans 12 amino acids. As DNA, the CDR3 is TGTGCCAGCAGCTTCCGGTTGGAGACCCAGTACTTC. Amino acid sequence: CASSFRLETQYF.

This clonotype was seen only a few times. This sequence joins TRBV2 and TRBJ1-5, with D tentatively TRBD1 (6 bases). The CDR3 covers 16 residues. The ends were cut back, 0 bases at V and 6 bases at J, with 15 bases in the middle. CDR1 is SNHLY and CDR2 is FYNNEI in the germline V gene. In DNA form, the CDR3 reads TGTGCCAGCAGTGAAGCGCTTAAGGGGGTGGCTCAGCCCCAGCATTTT. Amino acid sequence: CASSEALKGVAQPQHF.

This clonotype was seen a few times. The gene calls are TRBV9 and TRBJ2-4; a possible D gene is TRBD1 (6 bases). CDR1 is SGDLS, CDR2 YYNGEE, per germline. The CDR3 loop spans 14 amino acids. V shed 8 bases and J shed 7 bases, with 19 bases lying between them. The CDR3 DNA sequence: TGTGCCAGTTCCCGGGACAAGACGGTTAACATTCAGTACTTC. Encoded protein: CASSRDKTVNIQYF.

This chain uses TRBV4-1 with TRBJ1-2; perhaps TRBD1 as D (5 bases). This CDR3 comprises 13 residues. Germline-derived CDR1 and CDR2 are MGHRA and YSYEKL. The CDR3 sequence: CVDTTGGSNGYTF. DNA for the CDR3: TGCGTTGATACCACTGGGGGTAGCAATGGCTACACCTTC.

This clonotype was detected only a few times. The rearrangement joins TRBV6-5 to TRBJ1-1, with D unclear. Germline V lookup: CDR1 MNHEY, CDR2 SVGAGI. The length of the CDR3 is 12 residues. V lost 6 bases and J lost 8, with 13 bases in between. In DNA, the CDR3 is TGTGCCAGCAGCTCCGGACCGTTCGAAGCTTTCTTT. Translating it yields CASSSGPFEAFF.

This chain connects TRBV20-1 to TRBJ2-4; 7 bases fit TRBD1. J was trimmed by 2 bases and V by 6 bases; bases with no gene match: 10. The CDR3 contains 15 residues. The V gene's germline CDR1 is DFQATT and CDR2 SNEGSKA (reference sequence). In DNA form, the CDR3 reads TGCAGTGCCACTGACAGGGCGTTCTCCAAAAACATTCAGTACTTC. Amino acids: CSATDRAFSKNIQYF.

The sample holds many counts of this clonotype. The chain couples TRBV4-1 to TRBJ2-5; D might be TRBD1 (5 bases). Looked up from germline, CDR1 is MGHRA and CDR2 is YSYEKL. V lost 1 base, J lost 4 bases, and 13 bases lay in between. The length of the CDR3 is 15 residues. CDR3 sequence: CASSQGEGEPETQYF. The CDR3 coding sequence is TGCGCCAGCAGCCAAGGTGAAGGGGAACCAGAGACCCAGTACTTC.

In this sample, this clonotype turned up many times. This chain connects TRBV30 to TRBJ2-2; 9 nucleotides align to TRBD2. Trimming cost V 7 bases and J 4 bases; bases outside gene matches: 13. Germline loops: CDR1 GTSNPN, CDR2 SVGIG (reference sequence). This CDR3 spans 16 amino acids. The DNA of the CDR3 is TGTGCCTCAGCGGGGGGTCCCGAGTTTCGCACCGGGGAGCTGTTTTTT. It codes for CASAGGPEFRTGELFF.

This clonotype was found a few times. This chain uses TRBV20-1 with TRBJ2-1; 11 nucleotides align to TRBD2. V shed 7 bases, J shed 0 bases, and the junction held 5 bases outside the gene matches. Germline V gene sequence: CDR1 DFQATT, CDR2 SNEGSKA (reference sequence). This CDR3 has 15 amino acids. The CDR3 DNA reads as TGCAGTGGTAGCGGGGGGGTGAACTCCTACAATGAGCAGTTCTTC. This sequence encodes CSGSGGVNSYNEQFF.

This clonotype has only a few counts. The chain links TRBV7-2 to TRBJ2-3; 7 bases agree with TRBD2. Trimming cost V 5 bases and J 3 bases; bases outside gene matches: 8. The CDR3 extends over 15 amino acids. Germline V lookup: CDR1 SGHTA, CDR2 FQGNSA. The CDR3 spells CASSPPGGGTDTQYF. Here the CDR3 DNA reads TGTGCCAGCAGCCCCCCTGGGGGGGGGACAGATACGCAGTATTTT. Full variable domain (rest looked up from reference TRBV7-2 and TRBJ2-3): GAGVSQSPSNKVTEKGKDVELRCDPISGHTALYWYRQSLGQGLEFLIYFQGNSAPDKSGLPSDRFSAERTGGSVSTLTIQRTQQEDSAVYLCASSPPGGGTDTQYFGPGTRLTVL.

This clonotype has more than one count but fewer than ten. The V and J genes are TRBV4-1 and TRBJ1-1; D may be TRBD1 (6 bases). Germline V gene lookup returns CDR1 MGHRA and CDR2 YSYEKL. CDR3 length equals 13 residues. Trimming left V 3 bases short and J 11 bases short, with 16 bases between. The CDR3 spells CASSQAGRGVAFF. The CDR3 DNA reads as TGCGCCAGCAGCCAGGCAGGGAGGGGGGTCGCTTTCTTT.